A selection of T cell receptor beta chains follows, all from one sample in a study of T cells after yellow fever vaccination. A single record per CDR3 protein comes from TCRdb applying MiXCR to the 5' RACE reads. The sample carries 60,000 to 85,000 distinct CDR3 sequences, more than 5.5% recorded once. Specimen: CD8+ T cells sorted from PBMCs, collected less than 6 days after the first yellow fever vaccination. These receptor sequences come from a man in his late teens or twenties who received the YFV17D yellow fever vaccine. The conserved cysteine and the conserved F or W are not part of the CDR3 here.

cdr3_length	v_call	cdr3_aa
11	TRBV6-2/TRBV6-3	APKEEIHYGYT
13	TRBV4-3	ASSQDGGSTDTQY
13	TRBV28	ASSFKDRRGTEAF
16	TRBV11-1	ASSLVRTGTISNYEQY
12	TRBV6-5	ASSYRPRDTEAF
13	TRBV12-3/TRBV12-4	ASRASGFYNQPQH
11	TRBV9	ASSATLDNEQF
11	TRBV4-1	ASSQDQGGPLH
13	TRBV7-3	ASSLSGPSYNEQF
14	TRBV12-3/TRBV12-4	ASIPDTSGATDTQY
13	TRBV7-2	ASSELAGYTDTQY
14	TRBV4-1	ASSHNRDVGVKPQH
11	TRBV29-1	SVVWASSDTHY